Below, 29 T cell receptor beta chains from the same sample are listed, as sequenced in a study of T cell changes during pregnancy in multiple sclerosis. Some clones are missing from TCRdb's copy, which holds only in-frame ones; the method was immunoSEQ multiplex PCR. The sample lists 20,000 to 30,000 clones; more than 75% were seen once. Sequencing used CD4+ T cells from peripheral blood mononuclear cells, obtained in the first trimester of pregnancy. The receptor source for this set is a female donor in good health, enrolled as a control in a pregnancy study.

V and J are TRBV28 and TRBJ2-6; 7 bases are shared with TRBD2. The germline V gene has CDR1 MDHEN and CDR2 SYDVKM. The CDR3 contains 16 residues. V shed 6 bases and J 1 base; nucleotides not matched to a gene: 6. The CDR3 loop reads CASRRSGGSGANVLTF. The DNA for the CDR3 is TGTGCCAGCAGGCGATCCGGGGGGTCTGGGGCCAACGTCCTGACTTTC.

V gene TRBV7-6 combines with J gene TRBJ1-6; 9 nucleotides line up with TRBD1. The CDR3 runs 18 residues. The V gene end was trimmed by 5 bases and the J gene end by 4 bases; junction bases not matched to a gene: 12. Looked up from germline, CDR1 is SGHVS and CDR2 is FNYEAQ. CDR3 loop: CASSQVGQGRGYNSPLHF. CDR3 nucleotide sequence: TGTGCCAGCAGCCAAGTGGGACAGGGTCGGGGTTATAATTCACCCCTCCACTTT. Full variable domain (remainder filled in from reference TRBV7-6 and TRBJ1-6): GAGVSQSPRYKVTKRGQDVALRCDPISGHVSLYWYRQALGQGPEFLTYFNYEAQQDKSGLPNDRFSAERPEGSISTLTIQRTEQRDSAMYRCASSQVGQGRGYNSPLHFGNGTRLTVT.

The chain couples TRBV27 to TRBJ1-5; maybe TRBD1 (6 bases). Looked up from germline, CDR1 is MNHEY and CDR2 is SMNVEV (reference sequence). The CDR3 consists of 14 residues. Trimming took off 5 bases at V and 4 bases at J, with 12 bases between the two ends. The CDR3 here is CASSHRQENQPQHF. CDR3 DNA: TGTGCCAGCAGTCACCGACAGGAAAATCAGCCCCAGCATTTT.

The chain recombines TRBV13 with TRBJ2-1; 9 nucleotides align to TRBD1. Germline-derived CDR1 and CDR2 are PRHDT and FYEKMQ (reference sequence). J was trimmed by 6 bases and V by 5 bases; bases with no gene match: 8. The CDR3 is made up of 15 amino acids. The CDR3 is CASSGFGTGSNEQFF. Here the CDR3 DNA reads TGTGCCAGCAGCGGCTTTGGGACAGGGTCCAATGAGCAGTTCTTC.

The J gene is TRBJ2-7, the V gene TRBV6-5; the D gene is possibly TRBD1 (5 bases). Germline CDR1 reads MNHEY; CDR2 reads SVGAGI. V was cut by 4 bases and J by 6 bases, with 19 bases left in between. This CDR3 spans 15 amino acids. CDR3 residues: CASSLTALPSSEQYF. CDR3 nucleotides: TGTGCCAGCAGTTTGACAGCACTGCCGTCGAGCGAGCAGTACTTC.

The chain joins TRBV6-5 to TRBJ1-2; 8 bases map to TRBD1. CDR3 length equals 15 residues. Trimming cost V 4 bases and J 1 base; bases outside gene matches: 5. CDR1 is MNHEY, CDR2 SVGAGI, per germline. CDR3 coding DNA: TGTGCCAGCAGTTTCCAGACAGGGGTTAACTATGGCTACACCTTC. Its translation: CASSFQTGVNYGYTF.

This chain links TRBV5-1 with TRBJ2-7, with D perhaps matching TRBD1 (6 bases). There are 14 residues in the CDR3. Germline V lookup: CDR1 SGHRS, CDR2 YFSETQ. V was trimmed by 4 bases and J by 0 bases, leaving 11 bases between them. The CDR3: CASSADRISYEQYF. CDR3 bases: TGCGCCAGCAGCGCGGACAGAATCTCCTACGAGCAGTACTTC.

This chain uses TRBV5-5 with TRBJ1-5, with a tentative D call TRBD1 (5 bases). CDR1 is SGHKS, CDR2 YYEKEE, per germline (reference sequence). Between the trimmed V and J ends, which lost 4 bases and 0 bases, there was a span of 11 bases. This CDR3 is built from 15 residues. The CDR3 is CASSLADSSNQPQHF. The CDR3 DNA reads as TGTGCCAGCAGCCTGGCAGACAGTAGCAATCAGCCCCAGCATTTT.

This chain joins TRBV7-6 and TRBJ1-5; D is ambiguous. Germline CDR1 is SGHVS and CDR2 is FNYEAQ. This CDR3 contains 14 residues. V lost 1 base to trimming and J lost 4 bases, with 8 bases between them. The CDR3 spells CASSLVTANQPQHF. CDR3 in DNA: TGTGCCAGCAGCTTAGTCACAGCAAATCAGCCCCAGCATTTT.

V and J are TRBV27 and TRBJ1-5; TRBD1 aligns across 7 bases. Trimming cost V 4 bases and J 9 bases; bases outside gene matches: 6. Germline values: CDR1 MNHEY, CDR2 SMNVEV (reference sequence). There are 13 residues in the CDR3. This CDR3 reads CASSSKQGRPQHF. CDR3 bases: TGTGCCAGCAGTTCAAAACAGGGGCGGCCCCAGCATTTT.

This chain's CDR3 is CASSWQKNIQYF. As DNA, the CDR3 is TGTGCCAGTAGTTGGCAGAAAAACATTCAGTACTTC. The gene calls are TRBV19 and TRBJ2-4; D is unclear. CDR1 and CDR2 (germline): LNHDA, SQIVND (reference sequence). This CDR3 spans 12 amino acids. V was trimmed by 5 bases and J by 4 bases, leaving 6 bases between them.

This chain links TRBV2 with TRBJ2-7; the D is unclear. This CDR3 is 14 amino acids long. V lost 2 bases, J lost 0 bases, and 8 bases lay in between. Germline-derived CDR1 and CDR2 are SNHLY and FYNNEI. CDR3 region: CASSETTISYEQYF. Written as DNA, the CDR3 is TGTGCCAGCAGTGAAACTACCATCTCCTACGAGCAGTACTTC.

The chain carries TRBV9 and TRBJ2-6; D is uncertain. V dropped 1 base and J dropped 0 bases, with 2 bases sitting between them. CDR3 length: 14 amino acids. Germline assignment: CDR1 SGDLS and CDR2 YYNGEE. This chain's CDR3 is CASSVRSGANVLTF. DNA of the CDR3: TGTGCCAGCAGCGTACGCTCTGGGGCCAACGTCCTGACTTTC. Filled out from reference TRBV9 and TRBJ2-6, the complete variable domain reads DSGVTQTPKHLITATGQRVTLRCSPRSGDLSVYWYQQSLDQGLQFLIQYYNGEERAKGNILERFSAQQFPDLHSELNLSSLELGDSALYFCASSVRSGANVLTFGAGSRLTVL.

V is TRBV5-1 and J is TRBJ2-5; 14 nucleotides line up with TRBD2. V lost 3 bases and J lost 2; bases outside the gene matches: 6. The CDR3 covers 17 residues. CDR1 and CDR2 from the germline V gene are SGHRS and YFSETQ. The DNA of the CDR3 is TGCGCCAGCAGCTCCGGACTAGCGGGAGGCCAACAAGAGACCCAGTACTTC. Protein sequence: CASSSGLAGGQQETQYF.

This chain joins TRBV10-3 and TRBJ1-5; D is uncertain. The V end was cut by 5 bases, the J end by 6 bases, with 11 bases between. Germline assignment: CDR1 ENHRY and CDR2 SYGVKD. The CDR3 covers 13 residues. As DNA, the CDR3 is TGTGCCATCAGTACTACCGGCCTTCAGCCCCAGCATTTT. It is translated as CAISTTGLQPQHF.

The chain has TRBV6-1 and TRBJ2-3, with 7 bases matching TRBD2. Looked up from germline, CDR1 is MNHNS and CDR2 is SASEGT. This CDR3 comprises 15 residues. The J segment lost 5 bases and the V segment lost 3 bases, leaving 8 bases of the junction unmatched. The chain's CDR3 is CASSEYTSDGDTQYF. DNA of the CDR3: TGTGCCAGCAGTGAGTATACTAGCGACGGAGATACGCAGTATTTT.

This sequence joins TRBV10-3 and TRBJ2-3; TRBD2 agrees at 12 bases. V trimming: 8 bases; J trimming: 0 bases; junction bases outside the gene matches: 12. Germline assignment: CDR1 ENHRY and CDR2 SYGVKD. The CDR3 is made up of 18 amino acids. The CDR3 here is CAIGRGASGRVSTDTQYF. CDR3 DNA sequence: TGTGCCATCGGAAGAGGGGCTAGCGGGAGGGTGAGCACAGATACGCAGTATTTT.

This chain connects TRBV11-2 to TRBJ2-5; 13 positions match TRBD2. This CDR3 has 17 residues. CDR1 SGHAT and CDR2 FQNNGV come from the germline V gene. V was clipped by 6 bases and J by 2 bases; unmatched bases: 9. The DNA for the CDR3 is TGTGCCAGCAGTATCATATGGACTAGCGGGAGACAAGAGACCCAGTACTTC. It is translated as CASSIIWTSGRQETQYF.

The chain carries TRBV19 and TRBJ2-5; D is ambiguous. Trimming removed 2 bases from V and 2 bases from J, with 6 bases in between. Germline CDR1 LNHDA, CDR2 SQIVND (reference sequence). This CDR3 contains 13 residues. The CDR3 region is CASSIRTQETQYF. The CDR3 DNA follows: TGTGCCAGTAGTATACGTACTCAAGAGACCCAGTACTTC.

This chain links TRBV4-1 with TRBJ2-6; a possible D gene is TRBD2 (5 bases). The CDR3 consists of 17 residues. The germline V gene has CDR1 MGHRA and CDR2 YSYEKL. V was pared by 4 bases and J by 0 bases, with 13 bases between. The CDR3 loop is CASSPNGESSGANVLTF. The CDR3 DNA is TGCGCCAGCAGCCCGAATGGGGAGAGCTCTGGGGCCAACGTCCTGACTTTC.

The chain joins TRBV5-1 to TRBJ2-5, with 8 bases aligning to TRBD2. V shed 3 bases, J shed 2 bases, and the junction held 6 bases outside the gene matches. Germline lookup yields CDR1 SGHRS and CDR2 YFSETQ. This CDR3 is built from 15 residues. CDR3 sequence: CASSSGTSVQETQYF. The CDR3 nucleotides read TGCGCCAGCAGCTCGGGGACTAGTGTGCAAGAGACCCAGTACTTC.

The CDR3 sequence: CASSFRLGYTF. The CDR3, as DNA: TGTGCCAGCAGCTTCCGACTCGGCTACACCTTC. The chain recombines TRBV7-2 with TRBJ1-2; D is ambiguous. V dropped 3 bases and J dropped 8 bases, with 7 bases sitting between them. Germline lookup yields CDR1 SGHTA and CDR2 FQGNSA. There are 11 residues in the CDR3.

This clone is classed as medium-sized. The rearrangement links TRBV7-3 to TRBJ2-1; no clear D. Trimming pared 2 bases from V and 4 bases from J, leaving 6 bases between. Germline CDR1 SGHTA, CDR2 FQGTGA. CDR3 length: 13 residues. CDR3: CASSLSAYNEQFF. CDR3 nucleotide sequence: TGTGCCAGCAGCTTATCAGCGTACAATGAGCAGTTCTTC.

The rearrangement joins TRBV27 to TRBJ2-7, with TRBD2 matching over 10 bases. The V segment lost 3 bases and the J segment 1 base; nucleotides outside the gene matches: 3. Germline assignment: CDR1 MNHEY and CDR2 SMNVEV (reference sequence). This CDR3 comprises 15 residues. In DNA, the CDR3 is TGTGCCAGCAGTTTTAGGACTAGCGGATCCTACGAGCAGTACTTC. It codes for CASSFRTSGSYEQYF.

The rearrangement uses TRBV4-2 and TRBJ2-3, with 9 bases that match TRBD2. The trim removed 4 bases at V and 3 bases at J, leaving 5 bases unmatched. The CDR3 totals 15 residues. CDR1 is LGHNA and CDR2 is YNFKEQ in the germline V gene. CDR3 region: CASSRTLAGTDTQYF. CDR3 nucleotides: TGTGCCAGCAGCCGCACTCTAGCGGGGACAGATACGCAGTATTTT.

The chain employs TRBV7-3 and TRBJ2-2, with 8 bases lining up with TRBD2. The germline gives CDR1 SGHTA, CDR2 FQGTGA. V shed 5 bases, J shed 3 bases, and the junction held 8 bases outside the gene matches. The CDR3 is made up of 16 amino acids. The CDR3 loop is CASSLTERGYTGELFF. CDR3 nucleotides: TGTGCCAGCAGCCTTACGGAGCGGGGGTACACCGGGGAGCTGTTTTTT.

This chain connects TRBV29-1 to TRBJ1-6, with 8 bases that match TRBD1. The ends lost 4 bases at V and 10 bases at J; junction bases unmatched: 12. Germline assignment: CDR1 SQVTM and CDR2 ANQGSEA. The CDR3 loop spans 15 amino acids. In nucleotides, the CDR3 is TGCAGCGTTGCAGAGTCGACGACAGGGGAATCACCCCTCCACTTT. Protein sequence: CSVAESTTGESPLHF.

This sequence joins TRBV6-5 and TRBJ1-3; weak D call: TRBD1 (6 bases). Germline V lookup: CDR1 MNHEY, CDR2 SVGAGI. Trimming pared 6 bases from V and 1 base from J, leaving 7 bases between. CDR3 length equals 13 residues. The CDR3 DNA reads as TGTGCCAGCAGGACAGGTTCTGGAAACACCATATATTTT. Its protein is CASRTGSGNTIYF.

CDR3 nucleotide sequence: TGTGCCAGCAGCTTAGTTACGGTCTTAAGCAATCAGCCCCAGCATTTT. It is translated as CASSLVTVLSNQPQHF. The chain recombines TRBV7-2 with TRBJ1-5; D gene unclear. There are 16 residues in the CDR3. Trimming removed 1 base from V and 1 base from J, with 11 bases in between. Germline V CDR1 and CDR2: SGHTA, FQGNSA.